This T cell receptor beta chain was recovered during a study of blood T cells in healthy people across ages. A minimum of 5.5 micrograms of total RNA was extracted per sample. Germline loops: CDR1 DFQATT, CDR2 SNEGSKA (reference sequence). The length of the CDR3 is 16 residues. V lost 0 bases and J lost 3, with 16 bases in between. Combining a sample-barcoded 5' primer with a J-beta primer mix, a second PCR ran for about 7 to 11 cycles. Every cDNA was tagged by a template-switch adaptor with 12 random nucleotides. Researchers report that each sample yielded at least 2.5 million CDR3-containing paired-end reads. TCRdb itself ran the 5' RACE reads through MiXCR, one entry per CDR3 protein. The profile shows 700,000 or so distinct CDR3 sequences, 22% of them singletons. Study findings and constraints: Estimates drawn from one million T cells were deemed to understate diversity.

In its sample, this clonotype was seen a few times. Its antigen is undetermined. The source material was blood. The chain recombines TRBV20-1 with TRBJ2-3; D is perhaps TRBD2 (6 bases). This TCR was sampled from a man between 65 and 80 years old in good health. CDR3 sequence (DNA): TGCAGTGCTAGAGATTCGGCGGGGTTGAGGACAGATACGCAGTATTTT. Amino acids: CSARDSAGLRTDTQYF.